This T cell receptor beta chain derives from a study of blood T cell repertoires in COVID-19 (dated by TCRdb to between 2020 and 2021). About the study as a whole: Samples covering the acute and convalescent phases of COVID-19 were provided by collaborators in the United States, Italy and Spain. The prospective study material was composed of cDNA or gDNA derived from T cells, B-cell-depleted T cells, or PBMCs. Sample metadata almost always included a de-identified subject ID, COVID-19 status, age in years and sex. The samples were drawn from the first 160 participants of the ongoing ImmuneRACE study and from 950 to 1,500 subjects provided by 6 global collaborators. The repertoires were released in a freely available public database meant as a resource for research on the immune response to SARS-CoV-2. Deeply sampled blood TCRbeta repertoires from subjects exposed to, actively infected with, or recovered from COVID-19 were included in the dataset. Where HLA class I and class II types were available, the types were taken from metadata supplied by the sample provider, not from assay-based typing.

Remarks on this clone: Its target antigen remains unknown. No base quality values were provided; no much bigger clone lies one nucleotide off.

Findings and caveats that apply to the study as a whole: The quantity of clinical and demographic metadata differed by source and by participant and was supplied without curation.

TCRbeta CDR3 regions were amplified from genomic DNA using the immunoSEQ Assay, a bias-controlled multiplex PCR. For the original study's pipeline: Within the assay, amplification of reference gene primers was used to estimate how many nucleated cells each sample contained. To quantify the absolute abundance of each unique TCRbeta CDR3 rearrangement, sequence reads were collapsed and filtered. For each sample, productive Simpson clonality was calculated as the square root of Simpson's diversity index over productive rearrangements. TCRdb's version of the immuneACCESS table is confined to in-frame rearrangements and falls short of the full clone set. An unresolved V gene accounts for under half of the shortfall where checked; the remainder is of unknown origin. The DNA gave D and trimming, while V, J and clone size come from that table. The sample contains roughly 150,000 clones, around nine tenths of them found a single time. Under 13% of the sample is in the top ten clones.

Germline trimming amounts to 4 bases on V and 2 bases on J, with 4 as the count of junction bases outside the gene matches. The CDR3, from cysteine to phenylalanine, totals 14 residues. The kept DNA is CDR3 alone, 42 bases in frame from the first base. CDR1 and CDR2 are read off the germline V gene as SGHRS and YFSETQ. One collaborating source in Seattle enrolled patients while the patients were actively infected and followed the patients over time throughout the course of disease. Whole blood was collected in K2EDTA tubes by collaborating institutions according to the institutions' own protocols. For TCRbeta analysis, collaborators shipped samples as frozen whole blood, isolated PBMCs, or DNA extracted from either of those sample types.

Here the chain combines TRBV5-1 and TRBJ2-5; TRBD2 aligns with 8 central bases. Sequenced material: peripheral blood. This receptor was identified in a woman in her sixties or seventies with COVID-19, enrolled during active disease. In nucleotides, the sequence is TGCGCCAGCAGCCGCCAGCGGGGGCAAGAGACCCAGTACTTC. The translation is CASSRQRGQETQYF.